The 27 T cell receptor beta chains reported below all come from one sample, sequenced in a study of shared clonotypes between healthy human individuals. Sequenced by immunoSEQ multiplex PCR; TCRdb stores in-frame clones only, minus some. The sample has roughly 2.6 million clones, more than 90% seen once; the top ten hold over 0.12%. Material for sequencing was naive CD4+ T cells sorted from blood. Subset meaning: CD45RA+ positively selected. These receptors all stem from a man between 18 and 35 years old in good health.

Remarks on this clone: Other DNA sequences in this specimen translate into the identical CDR3. The chain is built from TRBV7-2 and TRBJ2-1; D is uncertain. Germline values: CDR1 SGHTA, CDR2 FQGNSA. Trimming cost V 1 base and J 4 bases, with 8 bases left between them. CDR3 length: 14 amino acids. The CDR3, as DNA: TGTGCCAGCAGCTTAGAAGTGGGGTACAATGAGCAGTTCTTC. As protein: CASSLEVGYNEQFF. Full variable domain (outside the CDR3, taken from reference TRBV7-2 and TRBJ2-1): GAGVSQSPSNKVTEKGKDVELRCDPISGHTALYWYRQSLGQGLEFLIYFQGNSAPDKSGLPSDRFSAERTGGSVSTLTIQRTQQEDSAVYLCASSLEVGYNEQFFGPGTRLTVL.

This chain uses TRBV11-1 with TRBJ2-5, with D hard to call. The CDR3 runs 14 residues. V lost 4 bases, J lost 1 base, and 10 bases lay in between. Looked up from germline, CDR1 is SGHAT and CDR2 is FQDESV (reference sequence). CDR3 nucleotide sequence: TGTGCCAGCAGCTCCGGACGGGTCCAAGAGACCCAGTACTTC. Translated, it gives CASSSGRVQETQYF. The full variable domain, completed using reference TRBV11-1 and TRBJ2-5, is EAEVAQSPRYKITEKSQAVAFWCDPISGHATLYWYRQILGQGPELLVQFQDESVVDDSQLPKDRFSAERLKGVDSTLKIQPAELGDSAMYLCASSSGRVQETQYFGPGTRLLVL.

The genes are TRBV19 and TRBJ1-6, with 8 bases identical to TRBD1. Per germline, CDR1 LNHDA and CDR2 SQIVND (reference sequence). The CDR3 contains 15 residues. V was pared by 7 bases and J by 6 bases, with 8 bases of the junction left unmatched. The CDR3 coding sequence is TGTGCCAGTACCGACGGGACAGGAGTTAATTCACCCCTCCACTTT. It is translated as CASTDGTGVNSPLHF. Full variable domain (missing parts from reference TRBV19 and TRBJ1-6): DGGITQSPKYLFRKEGQNVTLSCEQNLNHDAMYWYRQDPGQGLRLIYYSQIVNDFQKGDIAEGYSVSREKKESFPLTVTSAQKNPTAFYLCASTDGTGVNSPLHFGNGTRLTVT.

This chain links TRBV7-2 with TRBJ2-5; D might be TRBD2 (6 bases). Germline loops: CDR1 SGHTA, CDR2 FQGNSA. Trimming took 1 base from V and 5 from J, leaving 14 bases between them. The CDR3 is 15 amino acids. CDR3 in amino acids: CASSLGGASRETQYF. CDR3 sequence (DNA): TGTGCCAGCAGCTTAGGCGGGGCTAGCAGGGAGACCCAGTACTTC.

In the case of this clone: Other DNA sequences in the same sample also yield this CDR3. The V call is TRBV5-4, the J call TRBJ2-1; TRBD2 aligns across 10 bases. The CDR3 covers 15 residues. V shed 2 bases, J shed 4 bases, and the junction held 3 bases outside the gene matches. Germline V CDR1 and CDR2: SGHNT, YYREEE (reference sequence). CDR3 in DNA: TGTGCCAGCAGCTTAACTAGCGGGGTATACAATGAGCAGTTCTTC. It encodes CASSLTSGVYNEQFF.

The rearrangement links TRBV19 to TRBJ1-4; D is undetermined. Germline CDR1 reads LNHDA; CDR2 reads SQIVND (reference sequence). V dropped 5 bases and J dropped 6 bases, with 16 bases sitting between them. The CDR3 is 15 amino acids. The CDR3 protein is CASSSRSLGDEKLFF. DNA for the CDR3: TGTGCCAGTAGTTCGAGGAGTTTGGGAGATGAAAAACTGTTTTTT. The full variable domain, completed using reference TRBV19 and TRBJ1-4, is DGGITQSPKYLFRKEGQNVTLSCEQNLNHDAMYWYRQDPGQGLRLIYYSQIVNDFQKGDIAEGYSVSREKKESFPLTVTSAQKNPTAFYLCASSSRSLGDEKLFFGSGTQLSVL.

As DNA, the CDR3 is TGTGCCAGCTTTGGACAGATAGAGACCCAGTACTTC. Amino acids: CASFGQIETQYF. The chain links TRBV6-1 to TRBJ2-5; D is possibly TRBD1 (6 bases). V lost 8 bases to trimming and J lost 4 bases, with 11 bases between them. Germline assignment: CDR1 MNHNS and CDR2 SASEGT. This CDR3 has 12 amino acids.

The J gene is TRBJ2-1, the V gene TRBV28; the D gene could be TRBD1 or TRBD2 (5 bases each). V lost 8 bases to trimming and J lost 0 bases, with 14 bases between them. Germline V gene data show CDR1 as MDHEN and CDR2 as SYDVKM. The CDR3 covers 15 residues. In DNA, the CDR3 is TGTGCCAGCGACAGCGGACTGACCTCCTACAATGAGCAGTTCTTC. Protein product: CASDSGLTSYNEQFF.

The chain employs TRBV28 and TRBJ2-3, with 8 bases lining up with TRBD1. The CDR3 runs 18 residues. Germline V gives CDR1 MDHEN, CDR2 SYDVKM. V trimming: 6 bases; J trimming: 6 bases; junction bases outside the gene matches: 20. DNA of the CDR3: TGTGCCAGCAGCGTACCTCGACCGACAGGGGCCTTTGAGGATACGCAGTATTTT. It encodes CASSVPRPTGAFEDTQYF.

Only one count was recorded for this clone. V is TRBV5-6 and J is TRBJ2-1; TRBD1 might be the D (6 bases). The CDR3 consists of 15 residues. Germline V gene lookup returns CDR1 SGHDT and CDR2 YYEEEE. Trimming pared 2 bases from V and 9 bases from J, leaving 18 bases between. In DNA form, the CDR3 reads TGTGCCAGCAGCTTACGGACAGCACTCGGCGTTGAGCAGTTCTTC. It specifies CASSLRTALGVEQFF. The whole variable domain, remainder taken from reference TRBV5-6 and TRBJ2-1, is DAGVTQSPTHLIKTRGQQVTLRCSPKSGHDTVSWYQQALGQGPQFIFQYYEEEERQRGNFPDRFSGHQFPNYSSELNVNALLLGDSALYLCASSLRTALGVEQFFGPGTRLTVL.

The chain employs TRBV29-1 and TRBJ1-1; TRBD1 is a possible D gene (5 bases). Germline CDR1 reads SQVTM; CDR2 reads ANQGSEA. Trimming stripped 7 bases from V and 4 bases from J, with 13 bases between. The CDR3 runs 12 residues. This CDR3 reads CSGGGTPTEAFF. The CDR3 DNA reads as TGCAGCGGGGGAGGGACCCCCACTGAAGCTTTCTTT.

The chain couples TRBV5-4 to TRBJ2-7; D is perhaps TRBD2 (5 bases). Germline values: CDR1 SGHNT, CDR2 YYREEE (reference sequence). This CDR3 comprises 13 residues. Trimming removed 4 bases from V and 5 bases from J, with 13 bases in between. The CDR3 region has the DNA TGTGCCAGCAGCCCCGGCCGGGAAGACGAGCAGTACTTC. It yields the protein CASSPGREDEQYF.

About this clone: This same CDR3 is encoded by further DNA sequences in the sample. The CDR3 here is CASSLDPGGTEAFF. DNA of the CDR3: TGTGCCAGCAGCTTAGATCCGGGAGGCACTGAAGCTTTCTTT. The J gene is TRBJ1-1, the V gene TRBV7-2; D gene ambiguous. Germline V CDR1 and CDR2: SGHTA, FQGNSA. V shed 1 base and J shed 4 bases, with 10 bases lying between them. The CDR3 consists of 14 residues.

In nucleotides, the CDR3 is TGTGCCAGCAGCCCTTACGGAAGCACAGATACGCAGTATTTT. The encoded protein is CASSPYGSTDTQYF. The chain links TRBV5-6 to TRBJ2-3; no definite D call. With 4 bases removed from V and 0 bases from J, the gap between germline ends came to 9 bases. Germline CDR1 SGHDT, CDR2 YYEEEE. The CDR3 sequence is 14 residues long.

The chain uses TRBV7-9 and TRBJ2-5; a weak D match, TRBD2 (5 bases). This CDR3 is 16 amino acids long. The germline V gene has CDR1 SEHNR and CDR2 FQNEAQ (reference sequence). V was pared by 5 bases and J by 4 bases, with 20 bases between. The CDR3 DNA sequence: TGTGCCAGCAGCCCTGTGGCTCTAGCTAAGGGAGAGACCCAGTACTTC. As protein: CASSPVALAKGETQYF.

The rearrangement links TRBV7-9 to TRBJ1-3; D remains unclear. Trimming pared 3 bases from V and 9 bases from J, leaving 15 bases between. The CDR3 has 14 residues. Germline CDR1 and CDR2: SEHNR and FQNEAQ (reference sequence). The CDR3 reads CASSLDDSRVTIYF. CDR3 in DNA: TGTGCCAGCAGCTTGGATGACTCCCGTGTCACCATATATTTT. Full variable domain (outside the CDR3, taken from reference TRBV7-9 and TRBJ1-3): DTGVSQNPRHKITKRGQNVTFRCDPISEHNRLYWYRQTLGQGPEFLTYFQNEAQLEKSRLLSDRFSAERPKGSFSTLEIQRTEQGDSAMYLCASSLDDSRVTIYFGEGSWLTVV.

Note on this clone: Other DNA sequences of this sample code for an identical CDR3. This chain connects TRBV5-6 to TRBJ2-7, with 9 nucleotides matching TRBD1. CDR1 and CDR2 (germline): SGHDT, YYEEEE. This CDR3 region has 14 residues. V lost 2 bases to trimming and J lost 4 bases; unmatched junction nucleotides: 4. CDR3 in DNA: TGTGCCAGCAGCTTACAGGGGGCTTTATACGAGCAGTACTTC. It yields the protein CASSLQGALYEQYF. The full variable domain, its missing parts supplied by reference TRBV5-6 and TRBJ2-7, is DAGVTQSPTHLIKTRGQQVTLRCSPKSGHDTVSWYQQALGQGPQFIFQYYEEEERQRGNFPDRFSGHQFPNYSSELNVNALLLGDSALYLCASSLQGALYEQYFGPGTRLTVT.

This sequence joins TRBV10-1 and TRBJ2-5; no definite D call. The DNA matches TRBJ2-7 better at its end, which makes the J call doubtful. The CDR3 is 11 residues long. The germline V gene encodes CDR1 WNHNN and CDR2 SYGVQD (reference sequence). CDR3 protein: CASILGHEQYF. CDR3 in DNA: TGCGCCAGCATCCTGGGCCACGAGCAGTACTTC.

Concerning this clone: The sample has other DNA sequences that encode this CDR3 too. V usage is TRBV9 and J usage is TRBJ2-7, with D possibly matching TRBD1 (7 bases). V was trimmed by 0 bases and J by 4 bases, leaving 11 bases between them. Germline V lookup: CDR1 SGDLS, CDR2 YYNGEE. The CDR3 sequence is 14 residues long. The CDR3 nucleotides read TGTGCCAGCAGCGTAGATCCAGGGGGGTACGAGCAGTACTTC. Protein: CASSVDPGGYEQYF. Full variable domain (remainder filled in from reference TRBV9 and TRBJ2-7): DSGVTQTPKHLITATGQRVTLRCSPRSGDLSVYWYQQSLDQGLQFLIQYYNGEERAKGNILERFSAQQFPDLHSELNLSSLELGDSALYFCASSVDPGGYEQYFGPGTRLTVT.

This chain connects TRBV6-5 to TRBJ2-1; D may correspond to TRBD1 or TRBD2 (5 bases each). The CDR3 has 13 amino acids. CDR1 and CDR2 from the germline V gene are MNHEY and SVGAGI. V lost 0 bases to trimming and J lost 7 bases, with 7 bases between them. Here the CDR3 reads CASSYSGENEQFF. CDR3 DNA sequence: TGTGCCAGCAGTTACTCGGGGGAAAATGAGCAGTTCTTC.

This chain connects TRBV5-1 to TRBJ2-7; 7 bases map to TRBD1. The length of the CDR3 is 12 residues. Germline CDR1 SGHRS, CDR2 YFSETQ. After removal of 5 bases from V and 7 bases from J, the junction contained 6 bases not matched to a gene. CDR3: CASRETGEEQYF. CDR3 coding DNA: TGCGCCAGCAGAGAAACAGGGGAAGAGCAGTACTTC.

This chain uses TRBV12-5 with TRBJ2-3, with a tentative D call TRBD2 (6 bases). V lost 2 bases, J lost 7 bases, and 13 bases lay in between. The germline gives CDR1 LGHNT, CDR2 FRNRAP. This CDR3 contains 14 residues. CDR3 loop: CASGLLPGGNTQYF. As DNA, the CDR3 is TGTGCTAGTGGTTTGTTGCCCGGAGGGAATACGCAGTATTTT.

The genes are TRBV19 and TRBJ1-2, with a possible D match to TRBD1 (6 bases). Trimming cost V 4 bases and J 5 bases, with 14 bases left between them. Germline CDR1 reads LNHDA; CDR2 reads SQIVND (reference sequence). This CDR3 has 14 residues. The CDR3 nucleotides are TGTGCCAGTAGTAATCCAGGACAGACGTATGGCTACACCTTC. Residues: CASSNPGQTYGYTF.

CDR3 sequence: CASSSPGEFYNEQFF. The CDR3 DNA is TGTGCCAGCAGCTCTCCGGGGGAGTTTTACAATGAGCAGTTCTTC. The chain recombines TRBV6-5 with TRBJ2-1, with a possible D match to TRBD2 (6 bases). CDR1 and CDR2 from the germline V gene are MNHEY and SVGAGI. The CDR3 totals 15 residues. V lost 6 bases, J lost 4 bases, and 16 bases lay in between.

V usage is TRBV9 and J usage is TRBJ1-2; D call uncertain. The CDR3 runs to 11 residues. The germline gives CDR1 SGDLS, CDR2 YYNGEE. V gave up 3 bases and J gave up 5 bases, with 5 bases separating them. The CDR3 bases are TGTGCCAGCAGCGCGGAGTATGGCTACACCTTC. Encoded protein: CASSAEYGYTF.

The chain is built from TRBV6-6 and TRBJ1-1; 10 positions agree with TRBD1. Germline CDR1 MNHNY, CDR2 SVGAGI (reference sequence). Losses at the gene ends were 5 bases for V and 5 bases for J; bases not matched to a gene: 8. The CDR3 is made up of 15 amino acids. In nucleotides, the CDR3 is TGTGCCAGCAGTCCACCGACAGGGGGCGGGACTGAAGCTTTCTTT. Protein: CASSPPTGGGTEAFF.

The rearrangement uses TRBV19 and TRBJ2-3, with 12 bases aligning to TRBD1. Germline V gene lookup returns CDR1 LNHDA and CDR2 SQIVND (reference sequence). V lost 2 bases to trimming and J lost 2 bases; unmatched junction nucleotides: 5. The CDR3 loop spans 17 amino acids. CDR3 DNA: TGTGCCAGTAGTATATCCGGGACAGGGGGCCTCACAGATACGCAGTATTTT. This translates into CASSISGTGGLTDTQYF.